This record concerns one T cell receptor beta chain sequence. Each CDR3 protein gets one entry after TCRdb re-called the RT-PCR reads with MiXCR. The table records hundreds of thousands of distinct CDR3 sequences, 12% to 15% of them present only once. This specimen belongs to a study of response to subunit inactivated influenza vaccine. This CDR3 contains 15 residues. Germline CDR1 is SGDLS and CDR2 is YYNGEE. V trimming: 0 bases; J trimming: 4 bases; junction bases outside the gene matches: 4. This TCR derives from a man aged 50 to 60 who received an inactivated influenza vaccine. Sequencing was performed on PBMCs from blood, taken roughly 15 days before vaccination. The chain has TRBV9 and TRBJ2-1; 7 nucleotides match TRBD2. CDR3 DNA sequence: TGTGCCAGCAGCGTAGCCCCTAGCGGTTACAATGAGCAGTTCTTC. Translation gives CASSVAPSGYNEQFF.